The next 31 T cell receptor beta chains were all read from a single sample in a study of blood T cell repertoires in COVID-19 (dated by TCRdb to the early 2020s). The library was prepared using the immunoSEQ multiplex PCR assay. This immuneACCESS table, as held by TCRdb, lists in-frame sequences with V and J called but not all clones. Of the missing ones, under half trace to an unresolved V gene in checked studies; the others have no known cause. The sample yields roughly 250,000 clones; roughly four fifths were counted once. About 4% of the sample comes from the top ten. What was sequenced was peripheral blood. The receptors originated from a man in his fifties or sixties with acute or convalescent COVID-19.

The chain uses TRBV7-9 and TRBJ2-1; 11 positions agree with TRBD2. Germline V gene data show CDR1 as SEHNR and CDR2 as FQNEAQ (reference sequence). This CDR3 has 18 residues. V lost 3 bases, J lost 5 bases, and 12 bases stayed unmatched. DNA for the CDR3: TGTGCCAGCAGCTTTACGGCGTTAGCGGGAGGGTCCCACAATGAGCAGTTCTTC. Residues: CASSFTALAGGSHNEQFF.

The CDR3 nucleotides are TGTGCCAGCAGTCTTGGGACTCAGAGCGAAGACTATGGCTACACCTTC. Amino acid sequence: CASSLGTQSEDYGYTF. The chain has TRBV12-1 and TRBJ1-2. TRBV12-1 is assigned pseudogene status. The CDR3 has 16 amino acids.

CDR3 sequence reads: CASSLTGAQNTGELFF. Here the CDR3 DNA reads TGTGCCAGCAGCTTAACGGGAGCCCAGAACACCGGGGAGCTGTTTTTT. This chain connects TRBV7-3 to TRBJ2-2; D is possibly TRBD2 (5 bases). The CDR3 is 16 amino acids. V gave up 0 bases and J gave up 1 base, with 9 bases separating them. CDR1 and CDR2 from the germline V gene are SGHTA and FQGTGA.

On this clone: Other DNA sequences in the sample encode the same CDR3. The chain uses TRBV6-5 and TRBJ1-4; no definite D call. V shed 0 bases and J shed 5 bases, with 4 bases lying between them. Germline V gene sequence: CDR1 MNHEY, CDR2 SVGAGI. The CDR3 covers 13 residues. CDR3 protein: CASSYSGNEKLFF. The CDR3 DNA sequence: TGTGCCAGCAGTTACTCGGGCAATGAAAAACTGTTTTTT.

The sample holds a few counts of this clone. The J gene is TRBJ2-1, the V gene TRBV9, with D possibly TRBD2 on 5 matching bases. The CDR3 covers 14 residues. The V end lost 4 bases, the J end lost 6 bases, and 14 bases lay between the germline ends. Germline-derived CDR1 and CDR2 are SGDLS and YYNGEE. The CDR3 loop reads CASSFGLSPNEQFF. CDR3 bases: TGTGCCAGCAGCTTCGGACTGAGTCCCAATGAGCAGTTCTTC. Drawing the rest from reference TRBV9 and TRBJ2-1, the complete variable domain is DSGVTQTPKHLITATGQRVTLRCSPRSGDLSVYWYQQSLDQGLQFLIQYYNGEERAKGNILERFSAQQFPDLHSELNLSSLELGDSALYFCASSFGLSPNEQFFGPGTRLTVL.

This clone was seen only a few times. V is TRBV18 and J is TRBJ2-2, with D tentatively TRBD1 (6 bases). The CDR3 contains 16 residues. Trimming removed 6 bases from V and 4 bases from J, with 18 bases in between. CDR1 is KGHSH and CDR2 is LQKENI in the germline V gene. The CDR3 region is CASSYPQGVGTGELFF. The DNA for the CDR3 is TGTGCCAGCTCCTACCCACAGGGAGTCGGCACCGGGGAGCTGTTTTTT.

The genes are TRBV11-3 and TRBJ1-1, with 9 bases lining up with TRBD1. The CDR3 consists of 14 residues. Germline assignment: CDR1 SGHNT and CDR2 YENEEA. After removal of 5 bases from V and 4 bases from J, the junction contained 5 bases not matched to a gene. Written as DNA, the CDR3 is TGTGCCAGCAGCGAAGGGACAGGGCGCACTGAAGCTTTCTTT. Encoded protein: CASSEGTGRTEAFF.

This chain connects TRBV7-9 to TRBJ1-2; D uncertain. From germline, CDR1 is SEHNR and CDR2 FQNEAQ (reference sequence). The CDR3 has 14 residues. Trimming took 1 base from V and 2 from J, leaving 8 bases between them. The CDR3 DNA reads TGTGCCAGCAGCTTAGTTGCGATGAACTATGGCTACACCTTC. This gives the protein CASSLVAMNYGYTF.

The V call is TRBV6-5, the J call TRBJ1-2; 10 bases are a match to TRBD1. CDR1 is MNHEY and CDR2 is SVGAGI in the germline V gene. Trimming removed 5 bases from V and 4 bases from J; junction bases left unmatched: 4. The CDR3 length is 14 residues. CDR3 DNA: TGTGCCAGCAGTCCCGGGACAGGGGTCTATGGCTACACCTTC. Its protein product is CASSPGTGVYGYTF.

This clone appeared once. The chain recombines TRBV7-9 with TRBJ2-3, with TRBD2 matching 10 bases. V was pared by 5 bases and J by 1 base, with 3 bases of the junction left unmatched. CDR3 length: 15 residues. CDR1 is SEHNR, CDR2 FQNEAQ, per germline (reference sequence). The CDR3 loop reads CASSRTSGGTDTQYF. The CDR3 DNA sequence: TGTGCCAGCAGCCGAACTAGCGGGGGCACAGATACGCAGTATTTT.

The genes are TRBV19 and TRBJ2-5, with D maybe TRBD2 (6 bases). Germline V gene sequence: CDR1 LNHDA, CDR2 SQIVND (reference sequence). Trimming took off 5 bases at V and 4 bases at J, with 20 bases between the two ends. The length of the CDR3 is 16 residues. The CDR3 bases are TGTGCCAGTAGTCATTTGTTGGGGGGTAATCGAGAGACCCAGTACTTC. Residues: CASSHLLGGNRETQYF.

This clone has a handful of counts. The chain recombines TRBV28 with TRBJ2-7, with D perhaps TRBD1 (5 bases). Germline CDR1 reads MDHEN; CDR2 reads SYDVKM. The CDR3 runs 11 residues. Between the trimmed V and J ends, which lost 6 bases and 5 bases, there was a span of 8 bases. DNA of the CDR3: TGTGCCAGCAGCCCGGACAACGAGCAGTACTTC. Translating gives CASSPDNEQYF.

The chain employs TRBV5-6 and TRBJ1-1; the D is unclear. This CDR3 spans 13 amino acids. Germline CDR1 SGHDT, CDR2 YYEEEE. V gave up 3 bases and J gave up 0 bases, with 6 bases separating them. The CDR3 is CASSYQVNTEAFF. For the CDR3, the DNA is TGTGCCAGCAGCTATCAGGTGAACACTGAAGCTTTCTTT. Together with reference TRBV5-6 and TRBJ1-1, the CDR3 gives the full variable domain: DAGVTQSPTHLIKTRGQQVTLRCSPKSGHDTVSWYQQALGQGPQFIFQYYEEEERQRGNFPDRFSGHQFPNYSSELNVNALLLGDSALYLCASSYQVNTEAFFGQGTRLTVV.

The chain combines TRBV3-1 (or the pseudogene TRBV3-2) with TRBJ1-6; 8 bases fit TRBD1. Germline V gives CDR1 LGHDT, CDR2 YNNKEL (reference sequence). The junction had 4 bases not matched to a gene; V was cut back by 6 bases and J by 0 bases. The CDR3 has 16 residues. The CDR3 loop is CASRSDRGSYNSPLHF. CDR3 bases: TGTGCCAGCAGGTCCGACAGGGGCTCCTATAATTCACCCCTCCACTTT.

This chain links TRBV7-9 with TRBJ2-2, with D possibly being TRBD2 (6 bases). Per germline, CDR1 SEHNR and CDR2 FQNEAQ (reference sequence). Trimming cost V 2 bases and J 5 bases, with 9 bases left between them. This CDR3 comprises 14 residues. The CDR3 DNA follows: TGTGCCAGCAGCTTACGGGGGTGGACCGGGGAGCTGTTTTTT. It translates to CASSLRGWTGELFF.

This sequence joins TRBV12-3 or TRBV12-4 and TRBJ2-2, with 11 bases that match TRBD2. The CDR3 extends over 13 amino acids. Losses at the gene ends were 6 bases for V and 15 bases for J; bases not matched to a gene: 9. The CDR3 DNA sequence: TGTGCCAGCAGCTCGGGACTAGCGGTCGATATGTTTTTT. It specifies CASSSGLAVDMFF.

The rearrangement joins TRBV6-5 to TRBJ1-2; 7 positions agree with TRBD1. V lost 5 bases and J lost 8; bases outside the gene matches: 11. Per the germline V gene, CDR1 is MNHEY and CDR2 is SVGAGI. This CDR3 comprises 14 residues. This CDR3 is CASSTRGTARGYTF. The CDR3 DNA reads as TGTGCCAGCAGTACAAGAGGGACAGCTCGGGGCTACACCTTC.

The chain is built from TRBV5-4 and TRBJ2-2; 8 bases line up with TRBD1. This CDR3 spans 15 amino acids. Germline assignment: CDR1 SGHNT and CDR2 YYREEE (reference sequence). J was trimmed by 6 bases and V by 6 bases; bases with no gene match: 10. CDR3 nucleotides: TGTGCCAGCACCCCGGGACAGGATTTCCCCGGGGAGCTGTTTTTT. The encoded protein is CASTPGQDFPGELFF.

This sequence joins TRBV19 and TRBJ1-6; no clear D gene. Germline values: CDR1 LNHDA, CDR2 SQIVND (reference sequence). Trimming took off 6 bases at V and 9 bases at J, with 9 bases between the two ends. This CDR3 has 12 residues. The CDR3 here is CASSGGSSPLHF. The CDR3 nucleotides are TGTGCCAGTAGCGGAGGTAGTTCACCCCTCCACTTT.

The gene calls are TRBV24-1 and TRBJ2-7, with D maybe TRBD2 (6 bases). V lost 4 bases and J 7 bases, leaving 13 bases between the germline ends. The CDR3 extends over 13 amino acids. Germline V CDR1 and CDR2: KGHDR, SFDVKD. The CDR3 DNA reads TGTGCCACCAGTGAAGGAGGGGTGGGGGAGCAGTACTTC. Protein product: CATSEGGVGEQYF.

The chain employs TRBV20-1 and TRBJ2-3; D is perhaps TRBD1 (5 bases). The CDR3 is made up of 14 amino acids. The V end lost 3 bases, the J end lost 3 bases, and 13 bases lay between the germline ends. Germline loops: CDR1 DFQATT, CDR2 SNEGSKA (reference sequence). CDR3 DNA sequence: TGCAGTGCTAGTCTGCAGGGTCGTACAGATACGCAGTATTTT. It encodes CSASLQGRTDTQYF.

The rearrangement uses TRBV4-1 and TRBJ2-2, with TRBD2 identical over 11 bases. V lost 5 bases and J lost 4; bases outside the gene matches: 9. The CDR3 extends over 17 amino acids. The V gene's germline CDR1 is MGHRA and CDR2 YSYEKL. The CDR3 region has the DNA TGCGCCAGCAGCGACCGACTAGCGGGAATTTCCACCGGGGAGCTGTTTTTT. As protein: CASSDRLAGISTGELFF.

This sequence joins TRBV11-2 and TRBJ1-3, with 7 nucleotides matching TRBD1. Germline CDR1 SGHAT, CDR2 FQNNGV. The J segment lost 2 bases and the V segment lost 2 bases, leaving 15 bases of the junction unmatched. The CDR3 is 19 amino acids. The CDR3 protein is CASSLRPAWNRGAGNTIYF. The CDR3 nucleotides read TGTGCCAGCAGCTTAAGGCCGGCGTGGAACAGGGGAGCTGGAAACACCATATATTTT.

The chain is built from TRBV5-1 and TRBJ2-3; 7 positions match TRBD2. V dropped 7 bases and J dropped 0; count of bases not matched to a gene: 2. The CDR3 runs to 13 residues. The germline CDR1 and CDR2 sequences are SGHRS and YFSETQ. CDR3 coding DNA: TGCGCCAGCGATAGCGGGAGCACAGATACGCAGTATTTT. Translating it yields CASDSGSTDTQYF.

The gene calls are TRBV11-2 and TRBJ2-3; D might be TRBD2 (6 bases). The ends were cut back, 7 bases at V and 2 bases at J, with 13 bases in the middle. Germline V gene data show CDR1 as SGHAT and CDR2 as FQNNGV. This CDR3 spans 14 amino acids. CDR3: CASIGLQNTDTQYF. CDR3 nucleotides: TGTGCCAGCATCGGACTACAGAACACAGATACGCAGTATTTT.

This chain connects TRBV7-9 to TRBJ2-3; TRBD2 aligns across 7 bases. With 1 base clipped from V and 0 bases from J, the junction kept 4 bases outside the gene matches. The CDR3 consists of 16 residues. Germline CDR1 is SEHNR and CDR2 is FQNEAQ (reference sequence). CDR3 in amino acids: CASSLGTSVSTDTQYF. The CDR3 region has the DNA TGTGCCAGCAGCTTAGGAACTAGCGTCAGCACAGATACGCAGTATTTT.

The J gene is TRBJ2-2, the V gene TRBV21-1; no check of the table's D call, TRBD1, against the DNA was made. TRBV21-1 has pseudogene status. The CDR3 length is 16 residues. The CDR3 protein is CASSACGTGVPGELFF. The CDR3 DNA reads TGTGCCAGCAGCGCATGCGGGACAGGGGTCCCCGGGGAGCTGTTTTTT.

V gene TRBV11-2 combines with J gene TRBJ1-1; 9 bases fit TRBD1. The CDR3 length is 15 residues. Germline CDR1 reads SGHAT; CDR2 reads FQNNGV. J was trimmed by 4 bases and V by 3 bases; bases with no gene match: 6. CDR3: CASSFTGGWGTEAFF. As DNA, the CDR3 is TGTGCCAGCAGCTTTACAGGGGGCTGGGGCACTGAAGCTTTCTTT.

V and J are TRBV3-1 (or the pseudogene TRBV3-2) and TRBJ1-2; 10 bases are shared with TRBD1. The ends lost 4 bases at V and 3 bases at J; junction bases unmatched: 5. This CDR3 has 15 residues. Germline V gene data show CDR1 as LGHDT and CDR2 as YNNKEL (reference sequence). The CDR3 spells CASSPRDRGHYGYTF. The DNA for the CDR3 is TGTGCCAGCAGCCCCCGGGACAGGGGCCACTATGGCTACACCTTC.

CDR3 in amino acids: CASSQGRDRGRDGYTF. CDR3 bases: TGTGCCAGCAGCCAAGGCCGGGACAGGGGGCGAGATGGCTACACCTTC. The V call is TRBV3-1 (or the pseudogene TRBV3-2), the J call TRBJ1-2; 12 bases match TRBD1. Unmatched junction bases numbered 6, after V lost 1 base and J lost 6 bases. The CDR3 is made up of 16 amino acids. Per the germline V gene, CDR1 is LGHDT and CDR2 is YNNKEL (reference sequence).

The chain combines TRBV18 with TRBJ1-1, with D unresolved. The V end was cut by 3 bases, the J end by 5 bases, with 16 bases between. The length of the CDR3 is 15 residues. Germline values: CDR1 KGHSH, CDR2 LQKENI. The CDR3 spells CASSPTPDGETEAFF. Written as DNA, the CDR3 is TGTGCCAGCTCACCTACACCGGACGGGGAGACTGAAGCTTTCTTT.